A selection of T cell receptor beta chains follows, all from one sample in a study of T cell responses to AZD1222 COVID-19 vaccine. The table came from immunoSEQ multiplex PCR; TCRdb's copy has only in-frame clones and leaves some out. Of 100,000 to 150,000 clones in the sample, about 93% were seen once. The specimen comprised peripheral blood, sampled on day 0 of AZD1222 vaccination. The receptors stem from an adult in good health. Both conserved end residues are part of each CDR3. D genes are given only for firm matches.

CDR3 length: 14; D gene: TRBD2; J gene: TRBJ2-3; V gene: TRBV7-3; CDR3 DNA: TGTGCCAGCAGCTTAGAACTAGCGGTCGGGACGCAGTATTTT; CDR3 protein: CASSLELAVGTQYF
CDR3 length: 12; D gene: NA; J gene: TRBJ1-1; V gene: TRBV7-9; CDR3 DNA: TGTGCCAGCAGCTTAGACCCAGGGGACGCTTTCTTT; CDR3 protein: CASSLDPGDAFF
CDR3 length: 16; D gene: NA; J gene: TRBJ1-6; V gene: TRBV27; CDR3 DNA: TGTGCCAGCAGAGACGGAACGACAATTAATAATTCACCCCTCCACTTT; CDR3 protein: CASRDGTTINNSPLHF
CDR3 length: 15; D gene: TRBD1; J gene: TRBJ1-5; V gene: TRBV7-2; CDR3 DNA: TGTGCCAGCAGCTCCCGACAGGGGTTCAATCAGCCCCAGCATTTT; CDR3 protein: CASSSRQGFNQPQHF
CDR3 length: 18; D gene: TRBD2; J gene: TRBJ2-5; V gene: TRBV7-8; CDR3 DNA: TGTGCCAGCAGCTTAGCGAGGAGGACTAGCGGGGGCAAAGAGACCCAGTACTTC; CDR3 protein: CASSLARRTSGGKETQYF
CDR3 length: 16; D gene: NA; J gene: TRBJ1-2; V gene: TRBV5-4; CDR3 DNA: TGTGCCAGCAGCCCGGGGGCAGGCCTCGCCACCTATGGCTACACCTTC; CDR3 protein: CASSPGAGLATYGYTF
CDR3 length: 15; D gene: TRBD2; J gene: TRBJ2-2; V gene: TRBV5-1; CDR3 DNA: TGCGCCAGCAGTATGAGCGGGAGGGACACCGGGGAGCTGTTTTTT; CDR3 protein: CASSMSGRDTGELFF
CDR3 length: 14; D gene: NA; J gene: TRBJ1-1; V gene: TRBV6-5; CDR3 DNA: TGTGCCAGCTTCTGGGCAGGAACAAACACTGAAGCTTTCTTT; CDR3 protein: CASFWAGTNTEAFF
CDR3 length: 14; D gene: NA; J gene: TRBJ1-2; V gene: TRBV6-5; CDR3 DNA: TGTGCCAGCAGTTCGGGATCGGAGCGTTATGGCTACACCTTC; CDR3 protein: CASSSGSERYGYTF
CDR3 length: 17; D gene: NA; J gene: TRBJ1-2; V gene: TRBV28; CDR3 DNA: TGTGCCAGCAGTGCCTTAGAGGGCGAGATCAGCGTATATGGCTACACCTTC; CDR3 protein: CASSALEGEISVYGYTF